The present entry profiles one T cell receptor beta chain with its context. What it recognizes is unknown. TCRdb keeps only in-frame clones here, not all; method: immunoSEQ multiplex PCR. The sample lists about 370,000 clones, roughly nine tenths occurring once. V trimming: 1 base; J trimming: 6 bases; junction bases outside the gene matches: 4. The CDR3 sequence is 14 residues long. Germline loops: CDR1 SGHVS, CDR2 FNYEAQ. This entry comes from a study of Ad26.COV2.S vaccination and SARS-CoV-2 variants. About the study: A participant enrolled in the COV1001 Ad26.COV2.S trial arm provided the sample. Ad26.COV2.S was injected intramuscularly once or twice, 56 days apart.

Regarding the study as a whole: An underestimation of total T cell responses may have resulted from the TCR breadth and depth analyses.

Treatment here: some 20 received Ad26.COV2.S at low or high dose, single or two shots; 5 received placebo; per-sample allocation not given. Each sample was drawn 63 days after the first injection (of vaccine or placebo). The V gene is TRBV7-6, the J gene TRBJ1-2; 8 nucleotides line up with TRBD1. The TCR sequence derives from a person aged 18 to 65 who received the Ad26.COV2.S COVID-19 vaccine or a placebo. The specimen was peripheral blood, collected in a trial of Ad26.COV2.S vaccine versus placebo. CDR3 sequence: CASSLERTGHGYTF. The CDR3 DNA reads TGTGCCAGCAGCTTAGAGCGGACAGGGCATGGCTACACCTTC.